Listed below are T cell receptor beta chains from one sample, sequenced in a study of blood T cells in healthy people across ages. TCRdb re-called the 5' RACE reads through MiXCR, storing one row per CDR3 protein. The sample shows about 540,000 distinct CDR3 sequences, around 24% of them seen only once. These data were likewise used in another study, on T cells of mothers and their children.

The sample was blood. The receptors were sampled from a boy younger than 18 in good health. Each CDR3 is given with its conserved first and last residue. D genes are given only for firm matches.

J: TRBJ1-3; length: 13; V: TRBV15; D: .; CDR3: CATRPASGNTIYF
J: TRBJ2-5; length: 14; V: TRBV7-9; D: .; CDR3: CASSSRDIQETQYF
J: .; length: 15; V: TRBV19; D: TRBD2; CDR3: CASSVLAGGYGEQFF
J: TRBJ2-1; length: 15; V: TRBV6-2/TRBV6-3; D: .; CDR3: CATWAELRDYNEQFF
J: TRBJ1-2; length: 13; V: TRBV10-3; D: .; CDR3: CAISESDIYGYTF
J: TRBJ2-7; length: 13; V: TRBV7-9; D: .; CDR3: CASSPPRIGEQYF
J: TRBJ2-7; length: 14; V: TRBV19; D: .; CDR3: CASSMPGPTYEQYF
J: TRBJ2-5; length: 14; V: TRBV20-1; D: .; CDR3: CSARAREPRETQYF
J: TRBJ2-1; length: 16; V: TRBV29-1; D: .; CDR3: CSAALGWGGRYNEQFF
J: TRBJ2-7; length: 17; V: TRBV20-1; D: TRBD1; CDR3: CSASRTGRRIDKDEQYF
J: TRBJ2-5; length: 15; V: TRBV28; D: TRBD2; CDR3: CASSLGGSKRETQYF
J: TRBJ2-4; length: 19; V: TRBV6-5; D: TRBD2; CDR3: CASSYSWSGGVISQNIQYF
J: TRBJ1-2; length: 18; V: TRBV5-5; D: .; CDR3: CASSLSRAGRFSIHGYTF
J: TRBJ2-7; length: 17; V: TRBV5-5; D: .; CDR3: CASSLQAGKTLGYEQYF
J: .; length: 16; V: TRBV7-8; D: TRBD2; CDR3: CASSSSGGASGNEQFF
J: TRBJ2-7; length: 15; V: TRBV7-9; D: TRBD2; CDR3: CASSSTSGRFYEQYF
J: TRBJ2-5; length: 16; V: TRBV3-1; D: .; CDR3: CASSQDVIAPLWAQYF
J: TRBJ2-3; length: 15; V: TRBV7-2; D: .; CDR3: CASSPYGDSTDTQYF
J: TRBJ1-3; length: 14; V: TRBV28; D: .; CDR3: CASLGRVSGNTIYF
J: TRBJ2-4; length: 14; V: TRBV3-1; D: .; CDR3: CASSPGRRGNIQYF
J: .; length: 13; V: TRBV5-1; D: .; CDR3: CASRLGVRNEQFF
J: .; length: 11; V: TRBV29-1; D: .; CDR3: CSVATLGEQFF
J: TRBJ2-1; length: 16; V: TRBV7-9; D: TRBD2; CDR3: CASSDRTSGTYNEQFF
J: TRBJ2-3; length: 15; V: TRBV19; D: .; CDR3: CASSMAGAITDTQYF
J: TRBJ2-2; length: 16; V: TRBV7-8; D: TRBD1; CDR3: CASSLTGGTNTGELFF
J: TRBJ1-1; length: 15; V: TRBV5-4; D: .; CDR3: CASSLETAMNTEAFF
J: TRBJ2-7; length: 14; V: TRBV13; D: .; CDR3: CASGAADRSYEQYF
J: TRBJ1-1; length: 12; V: TRBV30; D: .; CDR3: CAWRTGVTEAFF
J: TRBJ1-1; length: 10; V: TRBV2; D: .; CDR3: CASSVEVLFF
J: TRBJ2-5; length: 13; V: TRBV27; D: .; CDR3: CASSLLAQETQYF